A single sample gave rise to the 26 T cell receptor beta chains below, sequenced in a study of CD4 and CD8 cells across lung adenocarcinoma regions. TCRdb ran MiXCR on the PCR reads and lists one entry per CDR3 protein. The data show fewer than 20,000 distinct CDR3 sequences, 55% seen once. Sequenced input: CD8+ T cells from the center of a lung tumor. Receptors were obtained from a female donor with lung adenocarcinoma. The CD4 and CD8 labels of this study may be unreliable.

Concerning this clonotype: One end of the junction does not line up with germline, which may come from a read error. This rearrangement joins TRBV6-1 to TRBJ2-5; D might be TRBD1 (6 bases). CDR3 length equals 17 residues. Germline CDR1 reads MNHNS; CDR2 reads SASEGT. The CDR3 here is CASSVWMAGAAPKTLSF. In DNA, the CDR3 is TGTGCCAGCAGTGTGTGGATGGCAGGGGCTGCGCCCAAGACCCTGTCCTTC.

As regards this clonotype: An end of the junction does not agree with germline; a read error may underlie this. The chain is built from TRBV27 and TRBJ2-3; D may be TRBD1 (5 bases). With the DNA end fitting TRBJ2-7 better, the J assignment may be wrong. Germline CDR1 reads MNHEY; CDR2 reads SMNVEV (reference sequence). This CDR3 spans 14 amino acids. In DNA form, the CDR3 reads TGTGCGAGCAGTTGGGGCCGGTTCAAAGAGACGCAGTACTTC. This encodes CASSWGRFKETQYF.

The rearrangement uses TRBV10-1 and TRBJ2-4; 7 nucleotides match TRBD2. The CDR3 covers 15 residues. Losses at the gene ends were 2 bases for V and 13 bases for J; bases not matched to a gene: 14. Germline V CDR1 and CDR2: WNHNN, SYGVQD (reference sequence). CDR3 coding DNA: TGCGCCAGCAGTGAGCGGGGGGAGGCCAAAAACACGCAGTACTTC. Translating it yields CASSERGEAKNTQYF.

Note on this clonotype: Germline is not matched at one junction end, which may reflect a read error. The CDR3 region has the DNA TGTGCCAGGGGCTTCTCGGGGGCGAGCGGCGATGCGCAGTTCTTT. Protein: CARGFSGASGDAQFF. V usage is TRBV6-1 and J usage is TRBJ2-1, with D possibly being TRBD1 or TRBD2 (6 bases each). The CDR3 contains 15 residues. Per the germline V gene, CDR1 is MNHNS and CDR2 is SASEGT.

This rearrangement joins TRBV6-1 to TRBJ2-3; perhaps TRBD2 as D (7 bases). Deletions cut 3 bases from V and 12 bases from J, with 28 bases between. This CDR3 region has 17 residues. Per the germline V gene, CDR1 is MNHNS and CDR2 is SASEGT. CDR3 sequence (DNA): TGTGCCAGCAGTGACGAAGCGGGGACGGGGGGCAAAGACATTCAGTATTTT. Translating it yields CASSDEAGTGGKDIQYF.

About this clonotype: A read error may produce the germline difference seen at one junction end. This rearrangement joins TRBV27 to TRBJ2-3; possibly TRBD1 for D (5 bases). This CDR3 has 14 residues. The germline V gene has CDR1 MNHEY and CDR2 SMNVEV (reference sequence). CDR3 protein: CAGSWGRVKDTQYF. DNA for the CDR3: TGTGCCGGCAGCTGGGGCCGTGTCAAAGATACGCAGTATTTC.

Regarding this clonotype: An end of the junction differs from the germline gene, which may be a read error. V gene TRBV27 combines with J gene TRBJ2-3, with D perhaps given as TRBD1 or TRBD2 (6 bases each). Germline V CDR1 and CDR2: MNHEY, SMNVEV (reference sequence). The CDR3 spans 19 residues. This CDR3 reads CASSLSVGVGGTGTETQYF. The CDR3 nucleotides are TGTGCCAGCAGTTTAAGCGTGGGGGTGGGGGGCACTGGCACAGAGACGCAGTATTTC.

V usage is TRBV6-1 and J usage is TRBJ2-3; TRBD2 matches 7 bases. Germline CDR1 is MNHNS and CDR2 is SASEGT. J lost 10 bases, V lost 5 bases, and 21 bases had no gene match. This CDR3 is 17 amino acids long. In nucleotides, the CDR3 is TGTGCCAGCAGTCGAGGACTAGAGGCTGGGAGCACCGGGGCGCAGTATTTT. Translating gives CASSRGLEAGSTGAQYF.

The V call is TRBV27, the J call TRBJ2-2; D unresolved. Trimming took off 4 bases at V and 8 bases at J, with 17 bases between the two ends. Germline V gives CDR1 MNHEY, CDR2 SMNVEV (reference sequence). The CDR3 has 15 amino acids. The CDR3 nucleotides read TGTGCCAGCAGTTGGGCGCCTGTGGGCACAGGGGAGCTGTTTTTT. It specifies CASSWAPVGTGELFF.

This clonotype was detected a few times. The chain recombines TRBV6-1 with TRBJ1-3; D is ambiguous. Trimming pared 2 bases from V and 2 bases from J, leaving 4 bases between. This CDR3 comprises 13 residues. Germline V gene data show CDR1 as MNHNS and CDR2 as SASEGT. The CDR3: CASSEKAGNTIYF. For the CDR3, the DNA is TGTGCCAGCAGTGAAAAGGCTGGAAACACCATATATTTT.

This chain connects TRBV6-1 to TRBJ2-4; D possibly uses TRBD1 or TRBD2 (5 bases each). Between the trimmed V and J ends, which lost 5 bases and 13 bases, there was a span of 27 bases. Germline CDR1 reads MNHNS; CDR2 reads SASEGT. The CDR3 is 16 amino acids. The CDR3 nucleotides read TGTGCCAGCAGTCGCCCGGGGCTGTGGGGCAAAGATATGCAGTACTTC. Amino acid sequence: CASSRPGLWGKDMQYF.

The chain links TRBV6-1 to TRBJ2-5; possibly TRBD1 for D (5 bases). V was trimmed by 10 bases and J by 2 bases, leaving 14 bases between them. The CDR3 spans 13 residues. Germline V gives CDR1 MNHNS, CDR2 SASEGT. CDR3 in DNA: TGTGCCAACCGACAGTACCCACAAGAGACCCAGTACTTC. Translated, it gives CANRQYPQETQYF.

Turning to this clonotype: A junction end diverges from the germline sequence, so it may reflect a read error. This chain links TRBV6-1 with TRBJ2-3, with 12 bases that match TRBD1. Germline V gene lookup returns CDR1 MNHNS and CDR2 SASEGT. The CDR3 has 17 amino acids. Here the CDR3 DNA reads TGTGCCAGCAGTGAGGAGGTGGGGACAGGGGGCCAAGATACCCAGTATTTC. Encoded protein: CASSEEVGTGGQDTQYF.

This CDR3 is CASSAYGGNTGEQYF. CDR3 in DNA: TGTGCCAGCAGTGCGTATGGGGGAAACACCGGTGAGCAGTATTTT. The gene calls are TRBV6-1 and TRBJ2-2; either TRBD1 or TRBD2 may fit D (5 bases each). The J call may be incorrect, as the DNA end agrees better with TRBJ2-3. The CDR3 covers 15 residues. Germline CDR1 is MNHNS and CDR2 is SASEGT.

This clonotype was recorded many times. The chain has TRBV10-3 and TRBJ2-1, with 10 bases identical to TRBD2. J was trimmed by 5 bases and V by 2 bases; bases with no gene match: 15. The germline gives CDR1 ENHRY, CDR2 SYGVKD. The CDR3 totals 19 residues. The CDR3 sequence is CAISELGEREGRLHNEQFF. The CDR3 nucleotides are TGTGCCATCAGTGAGCTCGGGGAGCGGGAGGGGCGACTCCACAATGAGCAGTTCTTC.

The chain combines TRBV12-3 or TRBV12-4 with TRBJ2-1; 9 bases agree with TRBD1. The assigned J gene may be wrong: the sequence end matches TRBJ2-7 better. This CDR3 spans 15 amino acids. CDR3 sequence reads: CASSLGTGFYNEQYF. CDR3 DNA sequence: TGTGCCAGCAGTTTGGGGACAGGGTTTTACAATGAGCAGTACTTC.

This clonotype was observed a handful of times. V is TRBV6-5 and J is TRBJ2-1, with 11 nucleotides matching TRBD1. CDR3 length equals 15 residues. Germline values: CDR1 MNHEY, CDR2 SVGAGI. The ends lost 4 bases at V and 9 bases at J; junction bases unmatched: 8. CDR3 sequence: CASSSRDRGFSEQFF. CDR3 in DNA: TGTGCCAGCAGTTCCCGGGACAGGGGGTTCAGTGAGCAGTTCTTC.

Details on this clonotype: At one boundary the junction diverges from the germline segment, which might be a read error. The chain carries TRBV6-1 and TRBJ2-3, with 8 bases that match TRBD2. Per germline, CDR1 MNHNS and CDR2 SASEGT. The CDR3 totals 17 residues. The CDR3 loop is CASSGGLGGGDPDTQYF. In DNA form, the CDR3 reads TGTGCCAGCAGTGGGGGACTAGGGGGGGGTGACCCAGATACCCAGTACTTT.

This clonotype was recorded once. This chain uses TRBV6-1 with TRBJ2-3, with 8 nucleotides matching TRBD2. J was trimmed by 4 bases and V by 9 bases; bases with no gene match: 12. The CDR3 has 15 residues. The germline CDR1 and CDR2 sequences are MNHNS and SASEGT. CDR3 in DNA: TGTGCCAGGGGGCCGGGGGGGGGGGACCCAGATACGCAGTATTTT. Translation: CARGPGGGDPDTQYF.

There are a few counts of this clonotype. V and J are TRBV6-1 and TRBJ2-3, with 8 bases that match TRBD2. In germline, CDR1 is MNHNS, CDR2 SASEGT. J lost 4 bases, V lost 6 bases, and 6 bases had no gene match. This CDR3 has 14 residues. CDR3 DNA sequence: TGTGCCAGCAGCTCGGGGGGGTTCTCAGATACGCAGTATTTT. Amino acids: CASSSGGFSDTQYF.

This rearrangement joins TRBV4-2 to TRBJ2-1; 8 nucleotides align to TRBD2. V gave up 4 bases and J gave up 5 bases; unmatched junction bases: 7. Germline CDR1 is LGHNA and CDR2 is YNFKEQ. The CDR3 covers 15 residues. The DNA for the CDR3 is TGTGCCAGCAGCCCAAGCGGGAGTTCCAACAATGAGCAGTTCTTC. Its protein product is CASSPSGSSNNEQFF.

Only a few counts were recorded for this clonotype. This chain connects TRBV27 to TRBJ2-1; TRBD2 matches at 7 bases. Germline CDR1 is MNHEY and CDR2 is SMNVEV (reference sequence). CDR3 size: 18 residues. V gave up 6 bases and J gave up 0 bases; unmatched junction bases: 14. The CDR3, as DNA: TGTGCCAGCAGCCTTAGCGGGTCTCCCATGCGCTCCTACAATGAGCAGTTCTTC. This sequence encodes CASSLSGSPMRSYNEQFF.

In this sample, this clonotype turned up a few times. The rearrangement links TRBV25-1 to TRBJ2-7, with D perhaps matching TRBD2 (5 bases). The CDR3 covers 14 residues. V shed 0 bases and J shed 3 bases, with 9 bases lying between them. From germline, CDR1 is MGHDK and CDR2 SYGVNS. CDR3 coding DNA: TGTGCCAGCAGTGAATATGGACTTATCTACGAGCAGTACTTC. Its protein is CASSEYGLIYEQYF.

This clonotype was recorded only once. This sequence joins TRBV27 and TRBJ2-1, with TRBD2 matching 14 bases. The germline gives CDR1 MNHEY, CDR2 SMNVEV (reference sequence). Trimming cost V 7 bases and J 5 bases; bases outside gene matches: 13. The CDR3 extends over 18 amino acids. The CDR3 sequence: CASTSGTSGRKLDNEQFF. The CDR3 coding sequence is TGTGCCAGCACCTCCGGGACTAGCGGGAGAAAATTGGACAATGAGCAGTTCTTC.

On this clonotype itself: One end of the junction fails to match germline, which may point to a read error. The rearrangement joins TRBV25-1 to TRBJ2-3; 9 nucleotides agree with TRBD2. This CDR3 region has 16 residues. The V gene's germline CDR1 is MGHDK and CDR2 SYGVNS. The CDR3: CSSGGQGGQGQETQYF. As DNA, the CDR3 is TGTTCCAGCGGGGGGCAAGGGGGCCAGGGACAAGAGACCCAGTATTTT.

As to this clonotype: At one of its ends the junction is not consistent with the germline gene, which may arise from a read error. The chain couples TRBV6-8 to TRBJ2-4; D tentatively reads TRBD1 or TRBD2 (5 bases each). Germline V gene lookup returns CDR1 MNHGY and CDR2 SAAAGT. The CDR3 has 14 residues. CDR3 nucleotides: TGCGGCAGCACGGGACGGTTAGCCAAAAACACTCAGTACTTC. Encoded protein: CGSTGRLAKNTQYF.